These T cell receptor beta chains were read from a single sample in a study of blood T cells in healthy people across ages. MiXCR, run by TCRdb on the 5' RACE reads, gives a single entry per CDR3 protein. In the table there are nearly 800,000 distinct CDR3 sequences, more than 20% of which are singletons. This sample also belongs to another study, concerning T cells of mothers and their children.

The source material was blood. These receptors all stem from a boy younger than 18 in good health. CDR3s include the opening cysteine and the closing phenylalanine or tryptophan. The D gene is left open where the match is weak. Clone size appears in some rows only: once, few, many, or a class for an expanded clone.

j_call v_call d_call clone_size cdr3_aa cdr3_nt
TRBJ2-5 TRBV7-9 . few CASSFVGGYQETQYF TGTGCCAGCAGCTTTGTCGGGGGATACCAAGAGACCCAGTACTTC
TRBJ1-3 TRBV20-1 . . CSARESELSGNTIYF TGCAGTGCTAGAGAGTCCGAGCTCTCTGGAAACACCATATATTTT
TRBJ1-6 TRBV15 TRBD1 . CATSRGDRANSPLHF TGTGCCACCAGCAGAGGGGACAGGGCTAATTCACCCCTCCACTTT
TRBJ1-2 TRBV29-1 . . CSVEVPVDGYTF TGCAGCGTTGAGGTCCCAGTGGATGGCTACACCTTC
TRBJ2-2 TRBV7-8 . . CASSRRGITGELFF TGTGCCAGCAGCCGGAGGGGGATAACCGGGGAGCTGTTTTTT
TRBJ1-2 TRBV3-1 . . CASSLQGRTGYTF TGTGCCAGCAGCCTTCAGGGGAGGACTGGCTACACCTTC
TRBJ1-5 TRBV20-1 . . CSAKAHEGNQPQHF TGCAGTGCTAAGGCCCACGAGGGCAATCAGCCCCAGCATTTT
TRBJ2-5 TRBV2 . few CASKGRMAQYF TGTGCCAGCAAGGGCCGAATGGCCCAGTACTTC
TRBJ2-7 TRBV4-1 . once CASSQDGASSYEQYF TGCGCCAGCAGCCAAGATGGGGCTAGCTCCTACGAGCAGTACTTC
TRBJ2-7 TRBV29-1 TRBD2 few CSARERKRLAGNEQYF TGCAGCGCCCGGGAGAGAAAAAGACTAGCGGGGAACGAGCAGTACTTC
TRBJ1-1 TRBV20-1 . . CSARDRGHMNTEAFF TGCAGTGCTAGAGATCGGGGACACATGAACACTGAAGCTTTCTTT
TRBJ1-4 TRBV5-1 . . CASSLTGVMNEKLFF TGCGCCAGCAGCTTGACGGGAGTTATGAATGAAAAACTGTTTTTT
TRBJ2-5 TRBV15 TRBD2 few CATSSMGLAGWYQETQYF TGTGCCACCAGCAGCATGGGGCTAGCGGGCTGGTACCAAGAGACCCAGTACTTC
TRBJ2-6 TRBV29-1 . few CSVLDTLSSGANVLTF TGCAGCGTTTTGGACACCCTGAGCTCTGGGGCCAACGTCCTGACTTTC
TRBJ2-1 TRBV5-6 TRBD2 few CASTLTSEYNEQFF TGTGCCAGCACTTTGACTAGCGAATACAATGAGCAGTTCTTC
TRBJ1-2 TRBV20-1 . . CSAGNPRDYGYTF TGCAGTGCTGGAAACCCGAGGGATTATGGCTACACCTTC
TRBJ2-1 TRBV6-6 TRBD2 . CASSYGNGGLSSYNEQFF TGTGCCAGCAGTTACGGGAATGGGGGACTAAGCTCCTACAATGAGCAGTTCTTC
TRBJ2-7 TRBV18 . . CASSPSREVYEQYF TGTGCCAGCTCACCATCCAGGGAGGTCTACGAGCAGTACTTC
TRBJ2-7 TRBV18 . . CASSPDRVPSYEQYF TGTGCCAGCTCACCAGACCGGGTACCCTCCTACGAGCAGTACTTC
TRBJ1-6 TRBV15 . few CATSRDTSNSPLHF TGTGCCACCAGCAGAGATACTAGTAACTCACCCCTCCACTTT
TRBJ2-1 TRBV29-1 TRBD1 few CSVEGTGGVLYNEQFF TGCAGCGTTGAAGGGACAGGGGGGGTTTTGTACAATGAGCAGTTCTTC
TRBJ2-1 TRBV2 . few CAGEADDLNEQFF TGTGCCGGTGAGGCGGACGATCTCAATGAGCAGTTCTTC
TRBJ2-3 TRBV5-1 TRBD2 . CASSFSGGSTDTQYF TGCGCCAGCAGCTTTAGCGGGGGAAGCACAGATACGCAGTATTTT
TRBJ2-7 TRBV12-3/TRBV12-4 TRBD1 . CASSPGQGRQYF TGTGCCAGCAGTCCTGGACAGGGGCGGCAGTACTTC
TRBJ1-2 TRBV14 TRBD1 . CASSPDRGWNYGYTF TGTGCCAGCAGCCCCGACAGGGGATGGAACTATGGCTACACCTTC
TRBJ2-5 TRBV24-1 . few CAISNPGLHQETQYF TGTGCCATTTCGAATCCGGGACTTCACCAAGAGACCCAGTACTTC
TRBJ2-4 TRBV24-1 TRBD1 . CATSDSPGQGSKNIQYF TGTGCCACCAGTGATTCCCCTGGACAGGGCTCCAAAAACATTCAGTACTTC
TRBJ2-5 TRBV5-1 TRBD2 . CASKAGALRGETQYF TGCGCCAGCAAAGCGGGAGCGCTGAGGGGAGAGACCCAGTACTTC
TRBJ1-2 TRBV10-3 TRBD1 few CAISERQGSYGYTF TGTGCCATCAGTGAGCGACAGGGGTCCTATGGCTACACCTTC
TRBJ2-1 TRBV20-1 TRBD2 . CSASLAGGYNEQFF TGCAGTGCGTCACTAGCGGGGGGATACAATGAGCAGTTCTTC
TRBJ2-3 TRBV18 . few CASSPPDVAARTTDTQYF TGTGCCAGCTCACCACCAGACGTCGCAGCCCGGACCACAGATACGCAGTATTTT
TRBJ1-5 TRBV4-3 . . CASSQDIGGASNQPQHF TGCGCCAGCAGCCAAGATATCGGAGGGGCGAGCAATCAGCCCCAGCATTTT
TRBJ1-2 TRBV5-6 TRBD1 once CASSSATGDYGYTF TGTGCCAGCAGCTCGGCAACAGGGGACTATGGCTACACCTTC
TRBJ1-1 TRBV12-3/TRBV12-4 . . CASSFATRPESEAFF TGTGCCAGCAGTTTCGCCACCAGGCCCGAGAGTGAAGCTTTCTTT
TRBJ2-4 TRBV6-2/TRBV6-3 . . CASSPPGPNIQYF TGTGCCAGCAGCCCTCCGGGACCCAACATTCAGTACTTC
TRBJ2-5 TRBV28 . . CAGSSSGPRETQYF .
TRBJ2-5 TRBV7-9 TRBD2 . CASSLEREGRETQYF TGTGCCAGCAGCTTAGAGCGGGAGGGCCGAGAGACCCAGTATTTC
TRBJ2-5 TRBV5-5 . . CASSPPPGPARETQYF TGTGCCAGCAGTCCCCCCCCGGGCCCAGCGAGGGAGACCCAGTACTTC
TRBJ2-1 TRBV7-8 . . CASSFRQSSYNEQFF TGTGCCAGCAGCTTCAGACAGAGCTCCTACAATGAGCAGTTCTTC
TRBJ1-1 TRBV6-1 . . CASSEGNRRITLLNTEAFF TGTGCCAGCAGTGAAGGTAACAGGCGGATAACCCTTCTTAACACTGAAGCTTTCTTT
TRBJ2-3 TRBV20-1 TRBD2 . CSSGLAGADTQYF TGCAGTTCCGGACTAGCGGGGGCAGATACGCAGTATTTT
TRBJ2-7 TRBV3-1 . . CASSQVLTHQYF TGTGCCAGCAGCCAAGTATTGACACACCAGTACTTC